The clone carrying this T cell receptor (beta chain) was seen many times. Its antigen is still unknown. V trimming: 5 bases; J trimming: 5 bases; junction bases outside the gene matches: 12. Germline values: CDR1 MNHNS, CDR2 SASEGT. This CDR3 has 16 residues. Using RNA template, CDR3s of TCR alpha and beta were amplified with iRepertoire arm-PCR. TCRdb re-called the multiplex PCR reads through MiXCR, storing one row per CDR3 protein. In the table there are approximately 120,000 distinct CDR3 sequences, around a quarter of which are singletons. This sample was taken from a study of glioma-infiltrating T cells. The study, taken as a whole, reports: Above-expected tissue-blood divergence occurred in all gliomas, most in low-grade ones.

Material: glioma tissue, nonneoplastic brain tissue, or PBMCs (not recorded which). This chain joins TRBV6-1 and TRBJ2-1; TRBD2 aligns across 7 bases. The clonotype originates from a human donor with low-grade glioma or glioblastoma, undergoing nonglioma brain surgery, or in good health (not recorded which). The CDR3 DNA reads as TGTGCCAGCAGTCCTACTAGCGACCCTACCAACAATGAGCAGTTCTTC. Amino acid sequence: CASSPTSDPTNNEQFF.